What follows is one TCR beta chain and its context. Other DNA sequences in the sample encode the same CDR3. These data are taken from a study of shared clonotypes between healthy human individuals. Terminally differentiated effector memory CD45RA+ cells were excluded from the naive CD8 cells, which were CD45RO-negative and positively selected for CCR7. Germline CDR1 is LNHDA and CDR2 is SQIVND (reference sequence). The germline V and J ends were trimmed by 7 bases and 4 bases, with 7 bases remaining between them. The CDR3 covers 11 residues. The table came from immunoSEQ multiplex PCR; TCRdb's copy has only in-frame clones and leaves some out. The data show some 2,100,000 clones, more than 85% seen once.

The chain combines TRBV19 with TRBJ1-1; no definite D call. The clonotype was recovered from a man aged 18-30 years in good health. Some clones in this sample may be carry-over from other donors' samples. The material sequenced was naive CD8+ T cells from PBMCs. CDR3 in amino acids: CASILGTEAFF. The DNA for the CDR3 is TGTGCCAGTATTTTGGGCACTGAAGCTTTCTTT.